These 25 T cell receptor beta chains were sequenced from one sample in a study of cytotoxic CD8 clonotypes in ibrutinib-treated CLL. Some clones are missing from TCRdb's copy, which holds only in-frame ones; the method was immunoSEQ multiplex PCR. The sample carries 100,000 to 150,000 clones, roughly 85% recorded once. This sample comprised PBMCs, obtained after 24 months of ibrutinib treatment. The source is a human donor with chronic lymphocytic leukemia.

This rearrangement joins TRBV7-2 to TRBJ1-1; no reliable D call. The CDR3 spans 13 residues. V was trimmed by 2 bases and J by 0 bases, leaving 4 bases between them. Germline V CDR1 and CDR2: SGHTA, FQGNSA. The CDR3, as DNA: TGTGCCAGCAGCTTACAGGTGAACACTGAAGCTTTCTTT. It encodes CASSLQVNTEAFF.

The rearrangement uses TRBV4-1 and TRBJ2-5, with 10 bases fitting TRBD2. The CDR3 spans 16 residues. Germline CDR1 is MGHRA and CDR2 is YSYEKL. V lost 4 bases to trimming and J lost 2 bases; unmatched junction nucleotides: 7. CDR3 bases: TGCGCCAGCAGCCGGTCTACTAGCGGGGCTCAAGAGACCCAGTACTTC. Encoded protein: CASSRSTSGAQETQYF.

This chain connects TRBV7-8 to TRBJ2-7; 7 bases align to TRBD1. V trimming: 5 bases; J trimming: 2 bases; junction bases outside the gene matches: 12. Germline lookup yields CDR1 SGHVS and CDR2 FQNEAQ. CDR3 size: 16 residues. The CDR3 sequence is CASSHLKTGVTYEQYF. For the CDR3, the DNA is TGTGCCAGCAGCCACCTTAAAACAGGGGTAACCTACGAGCAGTACTTC.

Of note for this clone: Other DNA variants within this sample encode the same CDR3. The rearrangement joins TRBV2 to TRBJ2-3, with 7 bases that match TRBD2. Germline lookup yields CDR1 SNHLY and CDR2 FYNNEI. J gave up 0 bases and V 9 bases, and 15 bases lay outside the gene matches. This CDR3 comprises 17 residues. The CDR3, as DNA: TGTGCCAGGACTCGGGCATCTAGCGGTCAGAGCACAGATACGCAGTATTTT. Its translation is CARTRASSGQSTDTQYF.

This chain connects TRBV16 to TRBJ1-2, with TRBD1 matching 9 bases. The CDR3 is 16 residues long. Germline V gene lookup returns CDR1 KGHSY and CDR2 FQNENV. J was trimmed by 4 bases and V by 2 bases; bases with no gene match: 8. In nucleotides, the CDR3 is TGTGCCAGCAGCCAAACCGGGACAGGGTTAGCCTATGGCTACACCTTC. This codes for CASSQTGTGLAYGYTF.

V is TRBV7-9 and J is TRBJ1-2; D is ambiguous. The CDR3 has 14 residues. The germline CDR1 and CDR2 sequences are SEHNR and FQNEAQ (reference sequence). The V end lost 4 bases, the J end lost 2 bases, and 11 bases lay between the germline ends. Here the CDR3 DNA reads TGTGCCAGCAGCTCCCCCCCTACGAACTATGGCTACACCTTC. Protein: CASSSPPTNYGYTF.

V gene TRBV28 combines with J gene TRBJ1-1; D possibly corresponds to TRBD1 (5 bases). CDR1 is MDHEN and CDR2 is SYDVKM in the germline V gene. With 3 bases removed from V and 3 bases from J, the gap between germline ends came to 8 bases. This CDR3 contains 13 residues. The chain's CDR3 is CASSLGVDTEAFF. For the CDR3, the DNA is TGTGCCAGCAGTTTGGGGGTTGACACTGAAGCTTTCTTT.

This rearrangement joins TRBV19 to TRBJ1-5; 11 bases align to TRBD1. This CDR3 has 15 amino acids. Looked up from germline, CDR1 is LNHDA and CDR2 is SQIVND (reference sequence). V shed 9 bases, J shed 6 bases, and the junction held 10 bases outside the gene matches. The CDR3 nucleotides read TGTGCCAGCAAAGGGGGACAGGGGGTGGGTCAGCCCCAGCATTTT. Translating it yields CASKGGQGVGQPQHF.

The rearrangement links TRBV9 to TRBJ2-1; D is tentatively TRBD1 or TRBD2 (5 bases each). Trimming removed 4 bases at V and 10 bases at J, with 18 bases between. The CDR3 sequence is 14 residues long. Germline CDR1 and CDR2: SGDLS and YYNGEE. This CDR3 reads CASSPRPSRDEQFF. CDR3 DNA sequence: TGTGCCAGCAGCCCCCGCCCGTCCCGGGACGAGCAGTTCTTC.

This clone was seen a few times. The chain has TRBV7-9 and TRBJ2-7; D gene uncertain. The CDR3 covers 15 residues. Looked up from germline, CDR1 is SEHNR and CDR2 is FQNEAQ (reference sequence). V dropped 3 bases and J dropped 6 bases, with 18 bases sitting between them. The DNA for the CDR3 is TGTGCCAGCAGCTTGGATGGGCAGGCGGTACGCGAGCAGTACTTC. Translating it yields CASSLDGQAVREQYF.

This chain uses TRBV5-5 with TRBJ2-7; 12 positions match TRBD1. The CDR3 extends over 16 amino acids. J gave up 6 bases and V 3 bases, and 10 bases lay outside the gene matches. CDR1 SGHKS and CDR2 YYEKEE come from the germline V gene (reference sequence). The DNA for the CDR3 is TGTGCCAGCAGCTCTACCGGGACAGGGGGCTGGCGCGAGCAGTACTTC. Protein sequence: CASSSTGTGGWREQYF.

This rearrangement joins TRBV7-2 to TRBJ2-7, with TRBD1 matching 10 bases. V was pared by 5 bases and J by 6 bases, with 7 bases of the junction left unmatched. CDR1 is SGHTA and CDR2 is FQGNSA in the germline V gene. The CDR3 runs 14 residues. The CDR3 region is CASSADRGRGEQYF. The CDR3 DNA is TGTGCCAGCAGCGCTGACAGGGGGCGCGGCGAGCAGTACTTC. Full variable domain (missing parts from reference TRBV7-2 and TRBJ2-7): GAGVSQSPSNKVTEKGKDVELRCDPISGHTALYWYRQSLGQGLEFLIYFQGNSAPDKSGLPSDRFSAERTGGSVSTLTIQRTQQEDSAVYLCASSADRGRGEQYFGPGTRLTVT.

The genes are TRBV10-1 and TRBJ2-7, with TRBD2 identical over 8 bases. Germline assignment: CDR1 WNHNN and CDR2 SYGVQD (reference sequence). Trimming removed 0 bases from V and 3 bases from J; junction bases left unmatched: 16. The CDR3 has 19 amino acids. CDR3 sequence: CASSESLSGLSGGLYEQYF. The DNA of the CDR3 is TGCGCCAGCAGTGAGTCACTATCGGGTTTATCGGGAGGGCTCTACGAGCAGTACTTC.

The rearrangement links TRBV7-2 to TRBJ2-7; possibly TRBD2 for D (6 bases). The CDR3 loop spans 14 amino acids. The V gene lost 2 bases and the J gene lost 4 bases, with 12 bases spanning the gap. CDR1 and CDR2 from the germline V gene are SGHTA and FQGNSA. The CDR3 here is CASSLTSSVYEQYF. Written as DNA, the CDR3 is TGTGCCAGCAGCTTAACGTCTAGCGTTTACGAGCAGTACTTC.

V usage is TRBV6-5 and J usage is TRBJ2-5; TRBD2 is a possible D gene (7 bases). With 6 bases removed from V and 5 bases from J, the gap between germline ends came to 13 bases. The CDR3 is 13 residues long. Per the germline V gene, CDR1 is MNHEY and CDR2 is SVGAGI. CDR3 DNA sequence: TGTGCCAGCAGGACACAGGGAGGGGAGACCCAGTACTTC. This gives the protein CASRTQGGETQYF.

The CDR3 loop is CASSPTGFGADTQYF. DNA for the CDR3: TGCGCCAGCAGCCCTACAGGGTTTGGGGCAGATACGCAGTATTTT. The chain employs TRBV5-1 and TRBJ2-3, with D maybe TRBD1 (6 bases). The CDR3 length is 15 residues. CDR1 and CDR2 (germline): SGHRS, YFSETQ. V was clipped by 4 bases and J by 4 bases, with 16 bases between them.

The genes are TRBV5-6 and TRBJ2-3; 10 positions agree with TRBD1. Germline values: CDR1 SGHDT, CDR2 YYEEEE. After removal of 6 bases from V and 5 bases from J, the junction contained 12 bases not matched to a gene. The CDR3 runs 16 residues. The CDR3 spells CASTSRVGQGLDTQYF. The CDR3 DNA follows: TGTGCCAGCACCTCCCGGGTGGGACAGGGGTTAGATACGCAGTATTTT.

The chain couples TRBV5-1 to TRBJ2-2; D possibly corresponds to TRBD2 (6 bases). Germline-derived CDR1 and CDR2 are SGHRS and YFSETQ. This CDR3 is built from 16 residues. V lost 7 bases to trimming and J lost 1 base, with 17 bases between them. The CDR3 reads CASAGGGGMNTGELFF. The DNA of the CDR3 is TGCGCCAGCGCCGGAGGTGGAGGGATGAACACCGGGGAGCTGTTTTTT.

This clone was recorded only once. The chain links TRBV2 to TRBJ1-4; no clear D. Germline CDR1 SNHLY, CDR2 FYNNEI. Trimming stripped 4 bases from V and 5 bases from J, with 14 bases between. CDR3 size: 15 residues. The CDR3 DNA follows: TGTGCCAGCAGTGTAGGTCCCCTCGGGAATGAAAAACTGTTTTTT. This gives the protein CASSVGPLGNEKLFF.

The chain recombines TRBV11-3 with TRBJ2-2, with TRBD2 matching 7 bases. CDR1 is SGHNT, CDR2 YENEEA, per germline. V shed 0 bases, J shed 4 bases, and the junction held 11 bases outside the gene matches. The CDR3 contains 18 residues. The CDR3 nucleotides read TGTGCCAGCAGCTTAGAAACGTGGGAGGGCTCGACCACCGGGGAGCTGTTTTTT. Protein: CASSLETWEGSTTGELFF. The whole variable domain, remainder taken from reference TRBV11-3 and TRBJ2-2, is EAGVVQSPRYKIIEKKQPVAFWCNPISGHNTLYWYLQNLGQGPELLIRYENEEAVDDSQLPKDRFSAERLKGVDSTLKIQPAELGDSAVYLCASSLETWEGSTTGELFFGEGSRLTVL.

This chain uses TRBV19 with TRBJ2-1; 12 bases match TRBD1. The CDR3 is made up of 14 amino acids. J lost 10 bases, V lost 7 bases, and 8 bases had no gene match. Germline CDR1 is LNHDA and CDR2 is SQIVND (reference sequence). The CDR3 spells CASTPGQGAREQFF. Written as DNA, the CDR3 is TGTGCCAGTACTCCGGGACAGGGGGCAAGGGAGCAGTTCTTC.

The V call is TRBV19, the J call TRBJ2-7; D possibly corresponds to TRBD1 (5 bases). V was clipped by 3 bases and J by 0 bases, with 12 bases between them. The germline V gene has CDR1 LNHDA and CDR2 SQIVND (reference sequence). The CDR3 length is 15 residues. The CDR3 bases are TGTGCCAGTAGTATTTGGCAGGGTTCCTCCTACGAGCAGTACTTC. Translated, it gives CASSIWQGSSYEQYF.

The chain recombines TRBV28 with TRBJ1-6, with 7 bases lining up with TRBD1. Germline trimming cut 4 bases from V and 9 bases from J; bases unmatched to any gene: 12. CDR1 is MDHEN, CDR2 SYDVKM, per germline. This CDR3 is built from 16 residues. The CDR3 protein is CASSSPGTASGSPLHF. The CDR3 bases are TGTGCCAGCAGTTCTCCCGGGACAGCAAGCGGTTCACCCCTCCACTTT.

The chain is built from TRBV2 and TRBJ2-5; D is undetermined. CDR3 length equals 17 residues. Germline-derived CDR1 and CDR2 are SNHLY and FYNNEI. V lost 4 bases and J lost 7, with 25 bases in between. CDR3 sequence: CASSAGPRAASIGTQYF. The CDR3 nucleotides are TGTGCCAGCAGTGCCGGCCCTCGGGCCGCGAGTATAGGGACCCAGTACTTC. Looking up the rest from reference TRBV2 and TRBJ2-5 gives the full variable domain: EPEVTQTPSHQVTQMGQEVILRCVPISNHLYFYWYRQILGQKVEFLVSFYNNEISEKSEIFDDQFSVERPDGSNFTLKIRSTKLEDSAMYFCASSAGPRAASIGTQYFGPGTRLLVL.

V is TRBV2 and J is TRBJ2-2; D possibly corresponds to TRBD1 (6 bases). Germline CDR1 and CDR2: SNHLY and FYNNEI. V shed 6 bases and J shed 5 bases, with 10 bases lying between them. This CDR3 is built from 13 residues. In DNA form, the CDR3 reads TGTGCCAGCAGAGATCAGGGGACCGGGGAGCTGTTTTTT. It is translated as CASRDQGTGELFF. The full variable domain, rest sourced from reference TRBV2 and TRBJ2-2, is EPEVTQTPSHQVTQMGQEVILRCVPISNHLYFYWYRQILGQKVEFLVSFYNNEISEKSEIFDDQFSVERPDGSNFTLKIRSTKLEDSAMYFCASRDQGTGELFFGEGSRLTVL.